The present T cell receptor (beta chain) was sequenced within a study of CD8+CD57+ T cells in acquired aplastic anemia. Study findings and constraints: Common to patients and controls were twenty-nine CD8+ CDR3 sequences.

Genomic DNA provided the template from which TCR beta VDJ and CDR3 profiles were obtained. Each CDR3 protein gets one entry after TCRdb re-called the reads with MiXCR. The data contain a few hundred thousand distinct CDR3 sequences, more than 25% of them singletons. The CDR3 has 13 residues. The germline gives CDR1 SGHVS, CDR2 FQNEAQ. The V gene lost 1 base and the J gene lost 4 bases, with 6 bases spanning the gap. This clonotype was seen ten or more times. What it binds is not known. Sequenced patients had shown CD8+CD57+ cell expansion by flow cytometry. Every one of the patients had aplastic anemia (severe, acquired).

The source of this sequence is a human donor with aplastic anemia. Specimen: sorted CD4+, CD8+, or CD8+CD57+ T cells (not recorded which) from PBMCs. The gene calls are TRBV7-8 and TRBJ2-3; D remains unclear. The CDR3 is CASSLVPPDTQYF. In DNA, the CDR3 is TGTGCCAGCAGCTTAGTCCCGCCAGATACGCAGTATTTT.